The text below deals with one TCR beta chain. The antigen it binds to is not known. A much larger clone differs by one base, so this may be a read error. The CDR3 numbers 13 residues from cysteine through phenylalanine. Of the read, only the CDR3 DNA is kept; its 39 bases are in frame from base 1. V gives up 3 bases and J gives up 5 bases, and the segment between their germline ends measures 10 bases. The germline V gene (reference sequence) provides CDR1 MNHEY and CDR2 SMNVEV. The TCR beta CDR3 regions were amplified from RNA transcripts. The TCR CDR3 was subjected to a first round of RT-PCR using the HTBI primer set and the Qiagen OneStep RT-PCR kit. The libraries were constructed in a second round of multiplex PCR and then size-selected and purified. Paired-end sequencing of the libraries was performed with 100 bp reads on an Illumina HiSeq2000. In the authors' own workflow: SOAPnuke was used to process the raw data, removing reads that contained adapters or uncalled bases, had a mean Phred below 15, or lacked an exact match to the constant primer or identifier. COPE v1.2.5 was used to merge high-quality paired reads, and clonotypes were defined as unique nucleotide sequences. Clonotypes were aligned to IMGT TRBV, TRBD and TRBJ reference segments using MiTCR v1.1. Analysis was restricted to V-J combinations with a frequency above 0.0001, which covered roughly 99% of repertoires. The TCS score was defined as F50 (clonal expansion) divided by E x V (chaos), with BLOSUM62-based TCRdist calculated between CDR3 peptides within each V-J. Welch's t-statistics and random forest reduced around 510 V-J features to 13, which were used in a naive Bayes classifier (R e1071). Clones were called with MiXCR by TCRdb after fastp trimmed the public reads at Q25, and only in-frame beta chains were retained. Every distinct CDR3 protein forms one entry, paired with its most common genes and DNA. The V and J calls, along with clone size, are taken from TCRdb and not from the paper's own processing. The sample records 450,000 to 650,000 distinct CDR3 sequences, about a sixth of which are singletons. The ten largest make up under 20% of the sample.

In the ophthalmopathy patients, disease was moderately to severely active, with a Clinical Activity Score of 3 or more, a NOSPECS grade of 4 or more, and a duration of less than 3 months. Any patient with an uncontrolled infection, another autoimmune disease, pregnancy or lactation was excluded. Diagnoses were established on the basis of clinical symptoms, serum thyroxine and TRAb, thyroid ultrasound, and orbital computed tomography. Ficoll-Paque density gradient centrifugation was used to isolate PBMCs from around 9.1 ml of fresh peripheral blood. Trizol reagent was used to extract total RNA, and RNA quality was then checked on an Agilent 2100 Bioanalyzer. The data originate from a study of T cells in Graves' hyperthyroidism and ophthalmopathy (dated by TCRdb to the late 2010s). With regard to the full study: Peripheral blood samples were taken at the time of initial diagnosis, prior to any treatment. TCR V-J signatures able to tell the groups apart were searched for in a discovery cohort of 100 or so patients, of whom roughly 42 had Graves' ophthalmopathy and 57 had stable Graves' hyperthyroidism. Prospective prediction of ophthalmopathy was tested in an independent validation cohort consisting of 18 hyperthyroidism patients and around 16 patients who later progressed to ophthalmopathy. The 95 to 100 discovery patients were randomly divided into training and test sets at a 7:3 ratio. The study also compared thyroid tissue and blood T-cell repertoires from roughly six Graves' hyperthyroidism patients. After blood sampling, hyperthyroidism patients were treated with methimazole at a starting dose of 30 mg daily, and ophthalmopathy patients were treated with high-dose intravenous methylprednisolone. The paper describes TCR Vbeta CDR3 sequencing of around 130 peripheral blood samples, made up of approximately 40 ophthalmopathy patients, 70 to 75 hyperthyroidism patients and some 17 progressor patients.

Points the paper makes about the study in general: No statistical method was used to fix the sample size in advance, and group allocation was not hidden from the investigators. Most expanded thyroid clonotypes (frequency above 0.001) were also detected in blood, a finding suggesting that blood repertoires may reflect thyroid immune responses. In validation, the model predicted progression to ophthalmopathy a median of around 6.5 months before onset, with 65% to 71% sensitivity and nearly 75% specificity. Ophthalmopathy was separated from stable hyperthyroidism by a 13 V-J signature model, with just over 85% sensitivity and roughly 84% specificity obtained in cross-validation and 80%/75% obtained in testing.

Here the chain combines TRBV27 and TRBJ1-1; D gene: possibly TRBD1, on 6 matching bases. This sequence was found in a woman between 18 and 29 years old with Graves' ophthalmopathy. The sample consisted of blood. The CDR3 reads CASSFQGWTEAFF. Here is the DNA: TGTGCCAGCAGTTTCCAGGGGTGGACTGAAGCTTTCTTT.